This TCR beta chain was retrieved from a study of T cells in Graves' hyperthyroidism and ophthalmopathy. On the study more broadly: Prior to any treatment, at the point of initial diagnosis, peripheral blood was collected.

The CDR3 regions of TCR beta were amplified from RNA transcripts. The HTBI primer set drove a first-round RT-PCR of the TCR CDR3. TCRdb re-called the multiplex PCR reads through MiXCR, storing one row per CDR3 protein. The sample shows nearly 750,000 distinct CDR3 sequences, roughly a third of them seen only once. The V and J ends lost 4 bases and 3 bases, in that order; junction bases with no gene match: 7. Germline values: CDR1 DFQATT, CDR2 SNEGSKA (reference sequence). This CDR3 comprises 14 residues. Many counts were recorded for this clonotype. The sample taken for sequencing was blood. V usage is TRBV20-1 and J usage is TRBJ2-7, with 9 positions matching TRBD2. This receptor was obtained from a woman in her forties with Graves' hyperthyroidism. The CDR3 DNA reads as TGCAGTGCTACCGAGACTAGCGGACTCTACGAGCAGTACTTC. This translates into CSATETSGLYEQYF.